This T cell receptor (beta chain) is drawn from a study of ipilimumab plus nivolumab after autologous stem cell transplantation. Study-level background: The DLBCL cohort had primary refractory and relapsed disease, with 18-month progression-free survival of around 88% and 27%. Study outcomes and limitations: TCR repertoire, Treg phenotype and gut microbiota reportedly support more study of this approach.

CDR3 length equals 14 residues. V lost 5 bases and J 2 bases, leaving 13 bases between the germline ends. Germline V gene sequence: CDR1 ENHRY, CDR2 SYGVKD. Details on this clone: The target antigen is unknown.

Profiled with immunoSEQ multiplex PCR; TCRdb holds only in-frame clones, not every one. Seen here are about 17,000 clones, approximately 80% observed once, and the top ten hold 35% to 40%. The input for sequencing was PBMCs, taken in a trial of ipilimumab plus nivolumab as post-transplant consolidation. This chain uses TRBV10-3 with TRBJ2-7; a possible D gene is TRBD1 (6 bases). The source is a male donor with diffuse large B-cell lymphoma. This CDR3 reads CAISSGQGTYEQYF. For the CDR3, the DNA is TGTGCCATCAGTTCGGGACAAGGGACCTACGAGCAGTACTTC.